This passage covers 10 T cell receptor beta chains from one sample sequenced in a study of blood T cell repertoires in COVID-19. TCRdb's copy holds only in-frame clones and misses some; the assay was immunoSEQ multiplex PCR. The table records 110,000 to 150,000 clones, 80% to 90% of them present only once. Material: peripheral blood. Receptors were obtained from a woman aged 55-69 years with active COVID-19.

This chain joins TRBV6-6 and TRBJ1-6; 7 bases line up with TRBD1. The CDR3 contains 16 residues. V was clipped by 2 bases and J by 5 bases; unmatched bases: 6. Germline CDR1 reads MNHNY; CDR2 reads SVGAGI (reference sequence). The CDR3 spells CASSYGRGSHNSPLHF. The CDR3 nucleotides read TGTGCCAGCAGTTACGGCAGGGGGTCCCATAATTCACCCCTCCACTTT.

The chain has TRBV2 and TRBJ1-2, with 9 bases aligning to TRBD1. The CDR3 extends over 13 amino acids. Germline values: CDR1 SNHLY, CDR2 FYNNEI. Unmatched junction bases numbered 7, after V lost 6 bases and J lost 8 bases. The CDR3 loop is CASRGQGVEGYTF. The CDR3 nucleotides read TGTGCCAGCAGGGGACAGGGCGTCGAAGGCTACACCTTC.

The J gene is TRBJ2-7, the V gene TRBV28; 11 bases are a match to TRBD2. V was clipped by 5 bases and J by 1 base; unmatched bases: 4. Germline assignment: CDR1 MDHEN and CDR2 SYDVKM. This CDR3 region has 15 residues. Written as DNA, the CDR3 is TGTGCCAGCAGTGTTTGGACTAGCGGGTCCTACGAGCAGTACTTC. Protein product: CASSVWTSGSYEQYF.

V gene TRBV30 combines with J gene TRBJ1-5; 9 bases match TRBD1. Germline loops: CDR1 GTSNPN, CDR2 SVGIG (reference sequence). The CDR3 sequence is 13 residues long. Trimming took 3 bases from V and 4 from J; bases not matched to a gene: 1. The DNA of the CDR3 is TGTGCCTGGAGGGACAGGGGAAATCAGCCCCAGCATTTT. As protein: CAWRDRGNQPQHF.

The chain couples TRBV28 to TRBJ2-3, with 10 bases that match TRBD2. Unmatched junction bases numbered 9, after V lost 5 bases and J lost 4 bases. CDR1 and CDR2 from the germline V gene are MDHEN and SYDVKM. The CDR3 has 16 residues. CDR3 nucleotides: TGTGCCAGCAGTGGACTAGCGGAGGGGGGTGCAGATACGCAGTATTTT. This sequence encodes CASSGLAEGGADTQYF.

This clone was detected only once. The V and J genes are TRBV28 and TRBJ2-7; TRBD2 aligns across 7 bases. CDR1 and CDR2 from the germline V gene are MDHEN and SYDVKM. The CDR3 sequence is 13 residues long. Losses at the gene ends were 7 bases for V and 3 bases for J; bases not matched to a gene: 6. This CDR3 is CASKAGVFYEQYF. The CDR3 region has the DNA TGTGCCAGCAAGGCGGGAGTTTTCTACGAGCAGTACTTC.

The chain has TRBV28 and TRBJ2-3, with 9 bases aligning to TRBD2. With 3 bases clipped from V and 3 bases from J, the junction kept 16 bases outside the gene matches. The germline gives CDR1 MDHEN, CDR2 SYDVKM. This CDR3 region has 19 residues. The CDR3 sequence is CASSFSYSGSWEGTDTQYF. DNA of the CDR3: TGTGCCAGCAGTTTCTCCTATAGCGGGAGTTGGGAGGGAACAGATACGCAGTATTTT.

This chain joins TRBV28 and TRBJ1-2; D gene uncertain. The V end was cut by 1 base, the J end by 4 bases, with 4 bases between. CDR3 length: 12 amino acids. The germline gives CDR1 MDHEN, CDR2 SYDVKM. The CDR3 here is CASSLSVYGYTF. As DNA, the CDR3 is TGTGCCAGCAGTTTATCAGTCTATGGCTACACCTTC.

The chain has TRBV14 and TRBJ2-2; 10 nucleotides line up with TRBD2. This CDR3 is 18 amino acids long. Looked up from germline, CDR1 is SGHDN and CDR2 is FVKESK. The V segment lost 4 bases and the J segment 6 bases; nucleotides outside the gene matches: 14. The CDR3 protein is CASSPGLAKRGLAGELFF. For the CDR3, the DNA is TGTGCCAGCAGCCCGGGACTAGCGAAAAGAGGGCTCGCCGGGGAGCTGTTTTTT.

The chain carries TRBV28 and TRBJ1-1, with TRBD1 as a possible D gene (6 bases). Per germline, CDR1 MDHEN and CDR2 SYDVKM. The CDR3 is made up of 14 amino acids. V lost 7 bases, J lost 1 base, and 13 bases lay in between. Written as DNA, the CDR3 is TGTGCCAGCACCTACAGGGCGACGAACACTGAAGCTTTCTTT. This gives the protein CASTYRATNTEAFF.